This TCR beta chain was sequenced in a study of monozygotic twins with inflammatory bowel disease. One entry per CDR3 protein, without DNA, is what TCRdb gives after re-calling the 5' RACE reads. The sample has around 370,000 distinct CDR3 sequences; the top ten hold approximately 2.4%. Germline lookup yields CDR1 SGHNT and CDR2 YENEEA. The CDR3 totals 15 residues. Sequencing input: blood. The origin of this receptor is a human donor with ulcerative colitis or Crohn's disease, or a healthy co-twin of an affected twin (not recorded which). V is TRBV11-3 and J is TRBJ2-1; no DNA is available, so the TRBD2 call from TCRdb remains unchecked. This CDR3 is CASSQGGIGYNEQFF.